Ten or more counts support the clone carrying this T cell receptor (beta chain). Its specificity is not known. Newly diagnosed patients aged 18 to 65 had hyperthyroidism of under 2 months' duration. Each diagnosis was grounded in clinical symptoms, serum thyroxine and TRAb, thyroid ultrasound, and orbital computed tomography. Amplification of TCR beta CDR3 regions was performed using RNA transcripts as template. TCR CDR3 underwent first-round RT-PCR with the HTBI primer set. TCRdb analysed the multiplex PCR reads with MiXCR anew, one entry per CDR3 protein. The sample records roughly 170,000 distinct CDR3 sequences, about a sixth being singletons. This sample stems from a study of T cells in Graves' hyperthyroidism and ophthalmopathy. Study-level points and caveats: Appearing also in blood were most of the thyroid clonotypes expanded above 0.001.

The specimen sequenced was blood. This receptor was taken from a woman aged 45-59 years with Graves' hyperthyroidism.

The CDR3 nucleotides read TGTGCCAGCAGCTTCGGACAGCAAGAGACCCAGTACTTC. It is translated as CASSFGQQETQYF. J is TRBJ2-5 and V is TRBV7-3, with a tentative D call TRBD1 (6 bases). Looked up from germline, CDR1 is SGHTA and CDR2 is FQGTGA. Trimming took off 3 bases at V and 2 bases at J, with 7 bases between the two ends. This CDR3 has 13 amino acids.